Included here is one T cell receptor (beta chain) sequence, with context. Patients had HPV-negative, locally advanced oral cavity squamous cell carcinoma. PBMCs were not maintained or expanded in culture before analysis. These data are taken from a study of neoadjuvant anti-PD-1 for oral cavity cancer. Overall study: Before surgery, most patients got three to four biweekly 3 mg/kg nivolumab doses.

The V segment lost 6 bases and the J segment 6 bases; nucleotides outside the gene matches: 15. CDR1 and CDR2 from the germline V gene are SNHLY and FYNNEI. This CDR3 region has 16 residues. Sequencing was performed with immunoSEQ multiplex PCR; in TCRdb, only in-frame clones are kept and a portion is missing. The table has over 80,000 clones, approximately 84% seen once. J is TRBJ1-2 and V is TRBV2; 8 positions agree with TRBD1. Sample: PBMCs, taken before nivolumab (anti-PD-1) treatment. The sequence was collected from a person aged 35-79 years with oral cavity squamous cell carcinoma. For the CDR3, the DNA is TGTGCCAGCAGGCCCCCCTGGACAGGGCAAAGAGATGGCTACACCTTC. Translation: CASRPPWTGQRDGYTF.